This passage covers 32 T cell receptor beta chains from one sample sequenced in a study of cytomegalovirus exposure and HLA in healthy donors (dated by TCRdb to 2016 to 2017). Receptors were amplified or captured by the immunoSEQ multiplex PCR assay. The multiplex PCR relied on a mix of 60 forward primers for TCR Vbeta segments and 13 reverse primers for TCR Jbeta segments. TCRdb carries this immuneACCESS record with in-frame sequences only. Its versions omit some clonotypes, under half of them owing to an unresolved V gene in the studies checked, with the rest unexplained. This sample is represented by roughly 190,000 clones; 77% of them were singletons. The ten top clones hold approximately 2.1% of the sample. The sequencing sample was made of PBMCs. These receptors all come from a woman in her twenties or thirties in good health and CMV-seropositive.

This clone has a single count. The rearrangement uses TRBV6-6 and TRBJ2-1, with D perhaps TRBD1 (5 bases). The germline V gene has CDR1 MNHNY and CDR2 SVGAGI (reference sequence). The CDR3 has 12 amino acids. V was pared by 6 bases and J by 4 bases, with 7 bases between. CDR3 loop: CASSRQYNEQFF. As DNA, the CDR3 is TGTGCCAGCAGCCGACAGTACAATGAGCAGTTCTTC.

This sequence joins TRBV7-2 and TRBJ2-5; maybe TRBD2 (5 bases). In germline, CDR1 is SGHTA, CDR2 FQGNSA. Trimming pared 1 base from V and 5 bases from J, leaving 17 bases between. The CDR3 contains 16 residues. CDR3 DNA: TGTGCCAGCAGCTTAGGGGGAGCCTGGGCCACGGAGACCCAGTACTTC. The encoded protein is CASSLGGAWATETQYF.

The chain joins TRBV9 to TRBJ2-5; 8 bases are a match to TRBD2. V trimming: 2 bases; J trimming: 1 base; junction bases outside the gene matches: 7. CDR3 length equals 16 residues. In germline, CDR1 is SGDLS, CDR2 YYNGEE. The CDR3 region is CASSVGTRNIQETQYF. The DNA for the CDR3 is TGTGCCAGCAGCGTGGGGACTAGGAATATCCAAGAGACCCAGTACTTC. Complete variable domain (other parts from reference TRBV9 and TRBJ2-5): DSGVTQTPKHLITATGQRVTLRCSPRSGDLSVYWYQQSLDQGLQFLIQYYNGEERAKGNILERFSAQQFPDLHSELNLSSLELGDSALYFCASSVGTRNIQETQYFGPGTRLLVL.

The chain recombines TRBV7-2 with TRBJ2-5; 10 bases are a match to TRBD2. CDR1 SGHTA and CDR2 FQGNSA come from the germline V gene. Trimming took 1 base from V and 2 from J; bases not matched to a gene: 10. The CDR3 length is 18 residues. The CDR3: CASSLVVSGGTLQETQYF. The CDR3 nucleotides read TGTGCCAGCAGCTTAGTAGTTAGCGGGGGGACCCTACAAGAGACCCAGTACTTC.

The V call is TRBV2, the J call TRBJ2-2, with TRBD1 matching 7 bases. There are 15 residues in the CDR3. CDR1 is SNHLY and CDR2 is FYNNEI in the germline V gene. The junction had 9 bases not matched to a gene; V was cut back by 5 bases and J by 6 bases. The CDR3 DNA is TGTGCCAGCAGTCAGTCCGTAGGGGGCGCCGGGGAGCTGTTTTTT. Amino acid sequence: CASSQSVGGAGELFF.

This clone was counted a single time. CDR3 amino acids: CASSPRTGGGTEAFF. The DNA of the CDR3 is TGTGCCAGCAGTCCTCGGACAGGGGGCGGCACTGAAGCTTTCTTT. The V and J genes are TRBV28 and TRBJ1-1; 11 nucleotides agree with TRBD1. The V gene's germline CDR1 is MDHEN and CDR2 SYDVKM. The V and J ends lost 5 bases and 4 bases, in that order; junction bases with no gene match: 6. The CDR3 length is 15 residues.

The chain is built from TRBV4-1 and TRBJ2-2, with a possible D match to TRBD2 (5 bases). Deletions cut 4 bases from V and 0 bases from J, with 21 bases between. Germline V gene data show CDR1 as MGHRA and CDR2 as YSYEKL. This CDR3 spans 19 amino acids. The DNA of the CDR3 is TGCGCCAGCAGCCTGGTCGCGGGCAAGGGAGCCCCGAACACCGGGGAGCTGTTTTTT. Protein product: CASSLVAGKGAPNTGELFF.

This chain connects TRBV7-8 to TRBJ2-7; the match to TRBD1 covers 9 bases. Looked up from germline, CDR1 is SGHVS and CDR2 is FQNEAQ. The J segment lost 5 bases and the V segment lost 3 bases, leaving 11 bases of the junction unmatched. The CDR3 has 16 amino acids. This CDR3 reads CASSFTAGTGKNEQYF. Written as DNA, the CDR3 is TGTGCCAGCAGCTTCACCGCCGGGACAGGGAAGAACGAGCAGTACTTC. The full variable domain, completed using reference TRBV7-8 and TRBJ2-7, is GAGVSQSPRYKVAKRGQDVALRCDPISGHVSLFWYQQALGQGPEFLTYFQNEAQLDKSGLPSDRFFAERPEGSVSTLKIQRTQQEDSAVYLCASSFTAGTGKNEQYFGPGTRLTVT.

This clone was recorded a few times. This sequence joins TRBV6-4 and TRBJ2-2, with 9 bases fitting TRBD1. J gave up 3 bases and V 0 bases, and 5 bases lay outside the gene matches. The CDR3 contains 17 residues. Per the germline V gene, CDR1 is MRHNA and CDR2 is SNTAGT. The CDR3 sequence: CASSDSNRGQDTGELFF. The CDR3 DNA is TGTGCCAGCAGTGACTCTAACAGGGGGCAAGACACCGGGGAGCTGTTTTTT.

To note about this clone: Distinct nucleotide sequences in the sample also encode this CDR3. The chain joins TRBV7-2 to TRBJ2-7; 9 bases agree with TRBD1. The germline gives CDR1 SGHTA, CDR2 FQGNSA. The length of the CDR3 is 15 residues. After removal of 5 bases from V and 3 bases from J, the junction contained 8 bases not matched to a gene. Here the CDR3 DNA reads TGTGCCAGCAGCCTAGGACAGGGGATGGTCTACGAGCAGTACTTC. Its translation is CASSLGQGMVYEQYF.

DNA for the CDR3: TGTGCCAGCGCGGTGCAGGGGAACTATGGCTACACCTTC. Translation gives CASAVQGNYGYTF. This rearrangement joins TRBV6-1 to TRBJ1-2; the D gene is possibly TRBD1 (6 bases). This CDR3 has 13 amino acids. V was clipped by 8 bases and J by 2 bases, with 12 bases between them. Looked up from germline, CDR1 is MNHNS and CDR2 is SASEGT.

This clone was found a few times. The V call is TRBV5-1, the J call TRBJ2-1; 7 bases match TRBD1. This CDR3 comprises 17 residues. The trim removed 3 bases at V and 6 bases at J, leaving 15 bases unmatched. Germline loops: CDR1 SGHRS, CDR2 YFSETQ. This chain's CDR3 is CASSWGTDSPGRNEQFF. As DNA, the CDR3 is TGCGCCAGCAGCTGGGGGACAGACTCACCCGGGCGCAATGAGCAGTTCTTC. The full variable domain, in which reference TRBV5-1 and TRBJ2-1 provide the parts outside the CDR3, is KAGVTQTPRYLIKTRGQQVTLSCSPISGHRSVSWYQQTPGQGLQFLFEYFSETQRNKGNFPGRFSGRQFSNSRSEMNVSTLELGDSALYLCASSWGTDSPGRNEQFFGPGTRLTVL.

The chain employs TRBV5-1 and TRBJ2-7; TRBD2 agrees at 11 bases. V was pared by 0 bases and J by 2 bases, with 4 bases of the junction left unmatched. The CDR3 consists of 16 residues. CDR1 and CDR2 from the germline V gene are SGHRS and YFSETQ. DNA for the CDR3: TGCGCCAGCAGCTTGGGTGGGACTAGCGGTACCTACGAGCAGTACTTC. Translated: CASSLGGTSGTYEQYF.

This clone appeared once. This chain links TRBV5-1 with TRBJ2-5; 10 positions agree with TRBD2. J lost 3 bases, V lost 3 bases, and 5 bases had no gene match. The CDR3 runs to 15 residues. Germline lookup yields CDR1 SGHRS and CDR2 YFSETQ. CDR3 in amino acids: CASSSGGTSEETQYF. Written as DNA, the CDR3 is TGCGCCAGCAGCTCCGGAGGGACTAGCGAAGAGACCCAGTACTTC.

The rearrangement links TRBV5-4 to TRBJ2-7, with D tentatively TRBD2 (5 bases). Germline V gives CDR1 SGHNT, CDR2 YYREEE (reference sequence). V lost 1 base to trimming and J lost 3 bases, with 11 bases between them. The CDR3 extends over 14 amino acids. The CDR3 loop reads CASSLKDSRYEQYF. DNA of the CDR3: TGTGCCAGCAGCTTGAAGGACTCCCGCTACGAGCAGTACTTC.

The V and J genes are TRBV7-3 and TRBJ2-2; TRBD2 agrees at 8 bases. The CDR3 contains 14 residues. CDR1 is SGHTA and CDR2 is FQGTGA in the germline V gene. V dropped 2 bases and J dropped 7; count of bases not matched to a gene: 3. The CDR3 loop reads CASSLATSGGELFF. The CDR3 nucleotides read TGTGCCAGCAGCTTAGCTACTAGCGGCGGGGAGCTGTTTTTT.

This chain links TRBV7-2 with TRBJ2-2; 11 bases align to TRBD1. V trimming: 1 base; J trimming: 5 bases; junction bases outside the gene matches: 3. Per germline, CDR1 SGHTA and CDR2 FQGNSA. The CDR3 length is 16 residues. As DNA, the CDR3 is TGTGCCAGCAGCTTAGGCGGGACAGGGGGGACCGGGGAGCTGTTTTTT. The encoded protein is CASSLGGTGGTGELFF.

This clone was seen a handful of times. The chain recombines TRBV19 with TRBJ2-2; possibly TRBD2 for D (5 bases). Trimming stripped 1 base from V and 5 bases from J, with 8 bases between. The germline V gene encodes CDR1 LNHDA and CDR2 SQIVND (reference sequence). The length of the CDR3 is 14 residues. This chain's CDR3 is CASSIAPGTGELFF. For the CDR3, the DNA is TGTGCCAGTAGTATAGCCCCGGGGACCGGGGAGCTGTTTTTT.

This clone was found a few times. The V gene is TRBV6-5, the J gene TRBJ2-7; no reliable D call. CDR1 is MNHEY, CDR2 SVGAGI, per germline. The CDR3 covers 14 residues. V was cut by 2 bases and J by 7 bases, with 15 bases left in between. This CDR3 is CASSYGSKVQEQYF. DNA for the CDR3: TGTGCCAGCAGTTACGGTAGCAAGGTCCAAGAGCAGTACTTC.

The chain employs TRBV2 and TRBJ1-4; 7 nucleotides align to TRBD1. The trim removed 2 bases at V and 3 bases at J, leaving 3 bases unmatched. Germline values: CDR1 SNHLY, CDR2 FYNNEI. The CDR3 has 15 amino acids. This CDR3 reads CASSEFGTANEKLFF. CDR3 coding DNA: TGTGCCAGCAGTGAATTTGGGACAGCTAATGAAAAACTGTTTTTT. Filled out from reference TRBV2 and TRBJ1-4, the complete variable domain reads EPEVTQTPSHQVTQMGQEVILRCVPISNHLYFYWYRQILGQKVEFLVSFYNNEISEKSEIFDDQFSVERPDGSNFTLKIRSTKLEDSAMYFCASSEFGTANEKLFFGSGTQLSVL.

This clone has only a few counts. This CDR3 is CASSPGTSSREQYF. CDR3 coding DNA: TGTGCCAGCAGCCCGGGGACTAGCTCGCGAGAGCAGTACTTC. The gene calls are TRBV6-6 and TRBJ2-7, with TRBD2 identical over 9 bases. The CDR3 spans 14 residues. Looked up from germline, CDR1 is MNHNY and CDR2 is SVGAGI (reference sequence). Trimming took 6 bases from V and 7 from J; bases not matched to a gene: 10.

The rearrangement joins TRBV5-1 to TRBJ2-1, with 9 bases that match TRBD2. The V segment lost 1 base and the J segment 2 bases; nucleotides outside the gene matches: 4. The CDR3 runs to 16 residues. Germline CDR1 and CDR2: SGHRS and YFSETQ. This CDR3 reads CASSLTSGGTYNEQFF. The DNA for the CDR3 is TGCGCCAGCAGCTTGACGAGCGGGGGGACCTACAATGAGCAGTTCTTC.

The gene calls are TRBV18 and TRBJ2-5, with a weak D call TRBD1 (5 bases). Germline V gene data show CDR1 as KGHSH and CDR2 as LQKENI. Deletions cut 10 bases from V and 2 bases from J, with 11 bases between. The CDR3 covers 12 residues. CDR3 region: CATNQGQETQYF. CDR3 coding DNA: TGTGCCACCAACCAGGGACAAGAGACCCAGTACTTC.

This rearrangement joins TRBV4-1 to TRBJ1-2; possible D gene TRBD1, 5 bases. Germline V gives CDR1 MGHRA, CDR2 YSYEKL. Deletions cut 3 bases from V and 0 bases from J, with 8 bases between. The CDR3 length is 14 residues. CDR3 residues: CASSHPTANYGYTF. The CDR3 nucleotides are TGCGCCAGCAGCCACCCGACAGCTAACTATGGCTACACCTTC.

V gene TRBV19 combines with J gene TRBJ2-7, with TRBD2 matching over 11 bases. Germline trimming cut 5 bases from V and 3 bases from J; bases unmatched to any gene: 3. The CDR3 has 14 amino acids. The germline gives CDR1 LNHDA, CDR2 SQIVND (reference sequence). The CDR3 region is CASSPGTSGYEQYF. CDR3 coding DNA: TGTGCCAGTAGTCCCGGGACTAGCGGCTACGAGCAGTACTTC.

This clone was recorded only once. This chain connects TRBV7-8 to TRBJ2-7; 7 positions match TRBD2. This CDR3 is 15 amino acids long. With V trimmed by 5 bases and J by 0 bases, 7 bases remained unmatched. Germline V CDR1 and CDR2: SGHVS, FQNEAQ. CDR3 in amino acids: CASSRGTTTSYEQYF. The CDR3 DNA reads TGTGCCAGCAGCCGAGGGACTACTACCTCCTACGAGCAGTACTTC.

The rearrangement joins TRBV25-1 to TRBJ1-5; D not resolved. V dropped 5 bases and J dropped 7 bases, with 15 bases sitting between them. The CDR3 is made up of 14 amino acids. From germline, CDR1 is MGHDK and CDR2 SYGVNS. CDR3 sequence (DNA): TGTGCCAGCAGTCCGTCAGGCGGCGGGCAGCCCCAGCATTTT. Amino acids: CASSPSGGGQPQHF.

The chain links TRBV5-6 to TRBJ1-2; the match to TRBD1 covers 9 bases. Germline V gene lookup returns CDR1 SGHDT and CDR2 YYEEEE. This CDR3 is 15 amino acids long. Unmatched junction bases numbered 7, after V lost 4 bases and J lost 3 bases. The CDR3 sequence is CASSAGQGSYYGYTF. CDR3 sequence (DNA): TGTGCCAGCAGCGCAGGACAGGGGTCGTACTATGGCTACACCTTC.

The J gene is TRBJ1-1, the V gene TRBV28; D uncertain. Germline V gene sequence: CDR1 MDHEN, CDR2 SYDVKM. V lost 8 bases, J lost 1 base, and 8 bases lay in between. CDR3 length equals 12 residues. The DNA for the CDR3 is TGTGCCAGCGCAACTTCGAACACTGAAGCTTTCTTT. Translation: CASATSNTEAFF.

This sequence joins TRBV5-1 and TRBJ2-5; tentative D call: TRBD2 (5 bases). CDR3 size: 14 residues. CDR1 SGHRS and CDR2 YFSETQ come from the germline V gene. V lost 4 bases and J lost 7, with 17 bases in between. The CDR3 DNA reads as TGCGCCAGCAGCGACGGGCAACCCGGGGTGACCCAGTACTTC. Translation: CASSDGQPGVTQYF.

The rearrangement joins TRBV2 to TRBJ1-1; perhaps TRBD1 as D (5 bases). Germline V gives CDR1 SNHLY, CDR2 FYNNEI. Trimming pared 7 bases from V and 4 bases from J, leaving 19 bases between. CDR3 size: 15 residues. The DNA of the CDR3 is TGTGCCAGCACCATCCCCTCCAGGGTGGGCACTGAAGCTTTCTTT. It is translated as CASTIPSRVGTEAFF.

The chain joins TRBV11-2 to TRBJ1-2; D is uncertain. The CDR3 has 13 amino acids. The V end was cut by 6 bases, the J end by 5 bases, with 13 bases between. Germline assignment: CDR1 SGHAT and CDR2 FQNNGV. The CDR3 DNA follows: TGTGCCAGCAGTCATGGACTTAAATATGGCTACACCTTC. Translation: CASSHGLKYGYTF.